The table lists the clone carrying this T cell receptor beta chain with a few counts. This specimen belongs to a study of T-cell reconstitution after alpha-beta-depleted transplantation in children. Unique molecular identifiers were built into the TCRbeta library. Each CDR3 protein is one row after TCRdb ran MiXCR on the PCR reads. The sample holds more than 450,000 distinct CDR3 sequences, 15% to 20% seen once. The sequence was collected from a human donor who donated a stem cell graft to a child with acute lymphoblastic leukemia. This sample comprised PBMCs from the stem cell graft donor, obtained from the stem cell graft.

CDR3 sequence: CAISERLAGATGELFF. CDR3 nucleotides: TGTGCCATCAGTGAGCGCCTAGCGGGAGCCACCGGGGAGCTGTTTTTT. The chain links TRBV10-3 to TRBJ2-2; the match to TRBD2 covers 10 bases. The V gene's germline CDR1 is ENHRY and CDR2 SYGVKD. This CDR3 spans 16 amino acids. The J segment lost 4 bases and the V segment lost 2 bases, leaving 4 bases of the junction unmatched.